The T cell receptor beta chain described here comes from a study of cytomegalovirus exposure and HLA in healthy donors. Primers for the PCR totalled 60 Vbeta and 13 Jbeta. Profiled with immunoSEQ multiplex PCR; TCRdb holds only in-frame clones, not every one. The sample consists of around 99,000 clones, about 80% of them appearing once. This clone was detected only a few times. CDR1 and CDR2 from the germline V gene are MNHNS and SASEGT. The CDR3 length is 15 residues. V was shortened by 1 base and J by 3 bases, with 12 bases between the two germline ends. Sample: PBMCs. This receptor was obtained from a woman aged 50 to 65 in good health and CMV-seropositive. The chain is built from TRBV6-1 and TRBJ2-5; possibly TRBD2 for D (6 bases). CDR3 amino acids: CASSEVGGAEETQYF. The CDR3 coding sequence is TGTGCCAGCAGTGAAGTGGGAGGAGCGGAAGAGACCCAGTACTTC.